One TCR beta chain is described in this entry. Its antigen is as yet unknown. This sample was included in a study of cytomegalovirus exposure and HLA in healthy donors. 60 Vbeta and 13 Jbeta primers were used in PCR. Data came from immunoSEQ multiplex PCR; TCRdb stores just in-frame clones and leaves some out. Found here are under 250,000 clones, around 83% of them singletons; the top ten hold 9.5% to 13%. In germline, CDR1 is MNHNS, CDR2 SASEGT. This CDR3 is 18 amino acids long. V lost 4 bases, J lost 3 bases, and 10 bases stayed unmatched. Study observations and caveats: It was confirmed in vitro that three of the CMV-associated chains were specific for CMV antigens.

This chain joins TRBV6-1 and TRBJ2-6, with TRBD1 identical over 9 bases. This receptor was identified in a woman in her fifties or sixties in good health and CMV-seropositive. The sequencing sample was made of PBMCs. CDR3 in DNA: TGTGCCAGCAGTGGACCGTTGGGGACAGGGATTGGGGCCAACGTCCTGACTTTC. Translation gives CASSGPLGTGIGANVLTF.